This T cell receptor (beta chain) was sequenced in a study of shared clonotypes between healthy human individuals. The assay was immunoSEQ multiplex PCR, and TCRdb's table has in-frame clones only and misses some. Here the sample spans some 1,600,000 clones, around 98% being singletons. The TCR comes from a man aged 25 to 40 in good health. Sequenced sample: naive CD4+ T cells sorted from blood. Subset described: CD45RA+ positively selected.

CDR3 amino acids: CASQDRGDEQYF. CDR3 nucleotide sequence: TGTGCCAGCCAGGACAGGGGAGACGAGCAGTACTTC. J is TRBJ2-7 and V is TRBV2; TRBD1 matches at 9 bases. The CDR3 covers 12 residues. Germline CDR1 reads SNHLY; CDR2 reads FYNNEI. Unmatched junction bases numbered 4, after V lost 8 bases and J lost 5 bases.